These T cell receptor beta chains were read from a single sample in a study of T cell clonotyping in hematopoietic cell transplantation. Method: immunoSEQ multiplex PCR; TCRdb's copy keeps in-frame clones and lacks some. The table includes more than 7,000 clones, 70% to 90% detected once. The source was PBMCs, collected 180 days after allogeneic stem cell transplant. These receptor sequences come from a female patient in her 30s who had an allogeneic stem cell transplant, so the T cells may come from the graft donor. Some clones in this sample may be carry-over from other donors' samples. The CDR3 runs from the conserved cysteine through the conserved F or W. Fields, in order: clone size, V gene, D gene, J gene, CDR3 protein, CDR3 DNA. A D gene is named only where the DNA matches it firmly. Only part of the rows carry a size: once, few, many, or a class if the clone is expanded.

NA	TRBV5-4	NA	TRBJ2-5	CASSLRSEETQYF	TGTGCCAGCAGTCTGAGGTCCGAAGAGACCCAGTACTTC
NA	TRBV4-1	NA	TRBJ2-7	CASSQGQGVLGEQYF	TGCGCCAGCAGCCAAGGGCAAGGAGTTTTGGGGGAGCAGTACTTC
few	TRBV29-1	TRBD1	TRBJ1-6	CSDLGQINSPLHF	TGCAGCGATCTGGGACAGATAAATTCACCCCTCCACTTT
NA	TRBV7-2	NA	TRBJ2-6	CASSPRPGANVLTF	TGTGCCAGCAGCCCCCGTCCTGGGGCCAACGTCCTGACTTTC
NA	TRBV6-6	NA	TRBJ1-1	CASSYGGGNTEAFF	TGTGCCAGCAGTTACGGGGGTGGGAACACTGAAGCTTTCTTT
NA	TRBV25-1	TRBD2	TRBJ2-5	CASSERGSGGARETQYF	TGTGCCAGCAGTGAAAGGGGTAGCGGGGGGGCAAGGGAGACCCAGTACTTC
NA	TRBV30	TRBD1	TRBJ1-2	CAWLDRGIYGYTF	TGTGCCTGGCTTGACAGGGGCATCTATGGCTACACCTTC
medium-sized	TRBV5-1	TRBD1	TRBJ1-6	CASSPTGTAANSPLHF	TGCGCCAGCAGCCCAACTGGGACAGCGGCGAACTCACCCCTCCACTTT
NA	TRBV4-1	NA	TRBJ1-2	CASSQESHYGYTF	TGCGCCAGCAGCCAGGAATCCCACTATGGCTACACCTTC
NA	TRBV30	NA	TRBJ1-6	CAWSQDSRLGSPLHF	TGTGCCTGGAGTCAGGACAGCCGCCTTGGGTCACCCCTCCACTTT
NA	TRBV10-3	TRBD1	TRBJ1-1	CATRGRGDTEAFF	TGTGCCACCAGGGGGCGCGGGGACACTGAAGCTTTCTTT
NA	TRBV18	TRBD1	TRBJ1-1	CASSPSQGAGTEAFF	TGTGCCAGCTCACCTTCACAGGGGGCCGGCACTGAAGCTTTCTTT
once	TRBV30	TRBD1	TRBJ1-4	CAWSVPGGFKKLFF	TGTGCCTGGAGTGTACCAGGGGGCTTCAAAAAACTGTTTTTT
few	TRBV8-2	NA	TRBJ2-6	CGRYYITQSRANVLTF	TGTGGCAGGTACTACATAACACAAAGTCGGGCCAACGTCCTGACTTTC
NA	TRBV4-1	TRBD1	TRBJ1-1	CASSDRGRASTEAFF	TGCGCCAGCAGTGACAGGGGTCGGGCGAGCACTGAAGCTTTCTTT
NA	TRBV13	TRBD2	TRBJ2-5	CASSLGPLSKAGVRETQYF	TGTGCCAGCAGCTTAGGCCCCTTGAGTAAAGCGGGGGTGAGAGAGACCCAGTACTTC